This passage covers 32 T cell receptor beta chains from one sample sequenced in a study of blood T cell repertoires in COVID-19. Libraries were prepared by immunoSEQ multiplex PCR; TCRdb keeps only in-frame clonotypes and omits some of them. The sample carries about 55,000 clones, 90% recorded once. Sequenced input: peripheral blood. Receptors were obtained from a middle-aged man with acute or convalescent COVID-19.

This clone was counted only a few times. The gene calls are TRBV5-1 and TRBJ1-6, with D uncertain. Germline V gene data show CDR1 as SGHRS and CDR2 as YFSETQ. Trimming removed 4 bases at V and 10 bases at J, with 12 bases between. The CDR3 covers 13 residues. In DNA form, the CDR3 reads TGCGCCAGCAGCGCGGACGGGGTCTCACCCCTCCACTTT. Translation: CASSADGVSPLHF. Drawing the rest from reference TRBV5-1 and TRBJ1-6, the complete variable domain is KAGVTQTPRYLIKTRGQQVTLSCSPISGHRSVSWYQQTPGQGLQFLFEYFSETQRNKGNFPGRFSGRQFSNSRSEMNVSTLELGDSALYLCASSADGVSPLHFGNGTRLTVT.

This chain connects TRBV12-3 or TRBV12-4 to TRBJ2-1; no reliable D call. Trimming removed 6 bases from V and 3 bases from J, with 6 bases in between. The CDR3 extends over 12 amino acids. Here the CDR3 DNA reads TGTGCCAGCAGCGGTTTCTACAATGAGCAGTTCTTC. Its translation: CASSGFYNEQFF.

This chain joins TRBV12-3 or TRBV12-4 and TRBJ2-7, with unresolved D. The CDR3 loop spans 12 amino acids. The V end lost 4 bases, the J end lost 4 bases, and 8 bases lay between the germline ends. The CDR3 nucleotides read TGTGCCAGCAGTTCCTCCTCTTACGAGCAGTACTTC. Its translation: CASSSSSYEQYF.

The chain links TRBV6-5 to TRBJ1-3; TRBD1 matches at 8 bases. With 6 bases clipped from V and 3 bases from J, the junction kept 4 bases outside the gene matches. CDR1 is MNHEY, CDR2 SVGAGI, per germline. The CDR3 contains 14 residues. The CDR3 here is CASRDDRGGNTIYF. CDR3 coding DNA: TGTGCCAGCAGGGATGACAGGGGTGGAAACACCATATATTTT.

CDR3 in amino acids: CASSRDQGATGYTF. CDR3 in DNA: TGTGCCAGCAGCCGAGACCAGGGGGCGACAGGCTACACCTTC. The chain couples TRBV9 to TRBJ1-2; 8 bases are shared with TRBD1. Germline V gene lookup returns CDR1 SGDLS and CDR2 YYNGEE. V was pared by 4 bases and J by 8 bases, with 10 bases of the junction left unmatched. The CDR3 spans 14 residues.

Comments on this clone: The junction departs from germline at one end; a sequencing error may be responsible. The gene calls are TRBV7-7 and TRBJ2-5, with D possibly matching TRBD2 (5 bases). CDR1 is SSHAT, CDR2 FNYEAQ, per germline (reference sequence). The CDR3 length is 15 residues. The DNA for the CDR3 is TGTGCTAGCAGTAAACTCCGGGGATCCCAAGAGACCCAGTACTTC. Protein product: CASSKLRGSQETQYF.

The CDR3 spells CASLPGTGKMNTEAFF. In nucleotides, the CDR3 is TGCGCCAGCTTGCCTGGGACAGGGAAGATGAACACTGAAGCTTTCTTT. The chain couples TRBV5-1 to TRBJ1-1, with 9 positions matching TRBD1. Unmatched junction bases numbered 10, after V lost 7 bases and J lost 0 bases. CDR3 length: 16 amino acids. Germline values: CDR1 SGHRS, CDR2 YFSETQ.

The chain combines TRBV5-1 with TRBJ2-1; 10 bases are shared with TRBD2. Unmatched junction bases numbered 12, after V lost 6 bases and J lost 9 bases. CDR3 size: 15 residues. Germline V gene data show CDR1 as SGHRS and CDR2 as YFSETQ. The CDR3 region is CASTTGTSVSVEQFF. The CDR3 DNA follows: TGCGCCAGCACGACGGGGACTAGCGTATCCGTTGAGCAGTTCTTC.

The CDR3 region has the DNA TGTGCCTGGAGCCCTCCCAGGGGGCGAAACGCTGAAGCTTTCTTT. This encodes CAWSPPRGRNAEAFF. The chain uses TRBV30 and TRBJ1-1; 8 bases line up with TRBD1. CDR3 size: 15 residues. V lost 3 bases and J lost 6; bases outside the gene matches: 12. From germline, CDR1 is GTSNPN and CDR2 SVGIG (reference sequence).

The chain is built from TRBV9 and TRBJ1-6, with D possibly TRBD1 on 5 matching bases. This CDR3 comprises 15 residues. Looked up from germline, CDR1 is SGDLS and CDR2 is YYNGEE. Between the trimmed V and J ends, which lost 0 bases and 10 bases, there was a span of 14 bases. In DNA, the CDR3 is TGTGCCAGCAGCGTAGAAGGAAGGGGTCGGTCACCCCTCCACTTT. Its protein product is CASSVEGRGRSPLHF.

The chain employs TRBV18 and TRBJ1-2; D perhaps matches TRBD1 (6 bases). Germline V gene data show CDR1 as KGHSH and CDR2 as LQKENI. The CDR3 is 14 amino acids. Trimming left V 0 bases short and J 5 bases short, with 10 bases between. CDR3 residues: CASSPPGGAYGYTF. DNA for the CDR3: TGTGCCAGCTCACCACCTGGGGGCGCTTATGGCTACACCTTC.

V and J are TRBV11-3 and TRBJ1-6, with unresolved D. V dropped 2 bases and J dropped 7 bases, with 9 bases sitting between them. Germline V CDR1 and CDR2: SGHNT, YENEEA. CDR3 length: 14 amino acids. The CDR3 region has the DNA TGTGCCAGCAGCTTAAAACAGTTAAATTCACCCCTCCACTTT. It encodes CASSLKQLNSPLHF.

The chain links TRBV12-3 or TRBV12-4 to TRBJ1-2; D is perhaps TRBD1 (6 bases). This CDR3 spans 12 amino acids. With 8 bases removed from V and 8 bases from J, the gap between germline ends came to 15 bases. The CDR3 coding sequence is TGTGCCAGCCTGGACAGAATGAAGGGCTACACCTTC. Amino acid sequence: CASLDRMKGYTF.

The chain employs TRBV12-3 or TRBV12-4 and TRBJ2-3, with D perhaps TRBD1 (5 bases). The length of the CDR3 is 11 residues. V shed 6 bases and J shed 5 bases, with 6 bases lying between them. CDR3: CASSQGDTQYF. CDR3 coding DNA: TGTGCCAGCAGCCAGGGAGATACGCAGTATTTT.

The genes are TRBV19 and TRBJ1-1, with TRBD1 matching 10 bases. The V gene's germline CDR1 is LNHDA and CDR2 SQIVND (reference sequence). The trim removed 4 bases at V and 1 base at J, leaving 3 bases unmatched. This CDR3 region has 15 residues. This CDR3 reads CASSTRQGANTEAFF. In DNA, the CDR3 is TGTGCCAGTAGTACCCGACAGGGGGCGAACACTGAAGCTTTCTTT.

The rearrangement uses TRBV5-4 and TRBJ2-7, with D maybe TRBD2 (6 bases). The ends were cut back, 0 bases at V and 4 bases at J, with 17 bases in the middle. Germline V gene sequence: CDR1 SGHNT, CDR2 YYREEE (reference sequence). This CDR3 region has 16 residues. CDR3 nucleotides: TGTGCCAGCAGCTTGGGCGCCGGCGGGATTTCTTACGAGCAGTACTTC. Its protein product is CASSLGAGGISYEQYF. Combining the CDR3 with reference TRBV5-4 and TRBJ2-7 gives the whole variable domain ETGVTQSPTHLIKTRGQQVTLRCSSQSGHNTVSWYQQALGQGPQFIFQYYREEENGRGNFPPRFSGLQFPNYSSELNVNALELDDSALYLCASSLGAGGISYEQYFGPGTRLTVT.

The chain has TRBV4-1 and TRBJ1-2, with 8 bases lining up with TRBD1. CDR1 and CDR2 (germline): MGHRA, YSYEKL. CDR3 size: 15 residues. J lost 5 bases, V lost 4 bases, and 9 bases had no gene match. The CDR3 reads CASSLAGTGDYGYTF. DNA for the CDR3: TGCGCCAGCAGCCTTGCCGGGACAGGAGATTATGGCTACACCTTC.

This clone was counted between two and nine times. The CDR3 region has the DNA TGCAGCGTTTCCCTAGGCTTCAATCAGCCCCAGCATTTT. It translates to CSVSLGFNQPQHF. The chain has TRBV29-1 and TRBJ1-5; D remains unclear. This CDR3 is 13 amino acids long. In germline, CDR1 is SQVTM, CDR2 ANQGSEA. V was shortened by 5 bases and J by 3 bases, with 11 bases between the two germline ends.

The chain employs TRBV5-1 and TRBJ2-7, with TRBD2 matching 14 bases. The CDR3 consists of 21 residues. Germline assignment: CDR1 SGHRS and CDR2 YFSETQ. V trimming: 0 bases; J trimming: 6 bases; junction bases outside the gene matches: 20. In DNA form, the CDR3 reads TGCGCCAGCAGCTTGGTAAAAACCTCTGGAGGGACTAGCGGGAGAAATTCCGAGCAGTACTTC. Translation gives CASSLVKTSGGTSGRNSEQYF.

V and J are TRBV6-1 and TRBJ1-2; TRBD1 aligns across 8 bases. Losses at the gene ends were 2 bases for V and 6 bases for J; bases not matched to a gene: 11. Per the germline V gene, CDR1 is MNHNS and CDR2 is SASEGT. CDR3 length: 16 amino acids. CDR3 nucleotide sequence: TGTGCCAGCAGTGAAAACTTGCCAGGGGGCAGCGATGGCTACACCTTC. This gives the protein CASSENLPGGSDGYTF.

V and J are TRBV29-1 and TRBJ1-2, with D tentatively TRBD1 (6 bases). CDR3 length: 13 amino acids. Trimming left V 7 bases short and J 4 bases short, with 16 bases between. Germline assignment: CDR1 SQVTM and CDR2 ANQGSEA. The DNA for the CDR3 is TGCAGCGGTGTCGGGGGGCGAGGCTATGGCTACACCTTC. It specifies CSGVGGRGYGYTF.

This clone was counted a single time. A read error may account for a junction end that differs from germline. V gene TRBV28 combines with J gene TRBJ2-1; the match to TRBD2 covers 9 bases. CDR1 is MDHEN and CDR2 is SYDVKM in the germline V gene. This CDR3 is built from 12 residues. The CDR3 sequence: CASRGIAGVLVF. Written as DNA, the CDR3 is TGTGCCAGCAGGGGGATAGCGGGAGTATTAGTCTTC.

This clone was found a few times. The rearrangement uses TRBV4-1 and TRBJ2-1, with D perhaps TRBD1 (5 bases). The V gene lost 2 bases and the J gene lost 9 bases, with 14 bases spanning the gap. CDR1 and CDR2 (germline): MGHRA, YSYEKL. This CDR3 comprises 14 residues. CDR3 nucleotides: TGCGCCAGCAGCCAACCTATAGACAGTACTGAGCAGTTCTTC. It encodes CASSQPIDSTEQFF.

The table lists this clone with a count of one. The genes are TRBV9 and TRBJ1-1; weak D call: TRBD1 (5 bases). The CDR3 is made up of 17 amino acids. The V end lost 0 bases, the J end lost 3 bases, and 18 bases lay between the germline ends. Germline CDR1 SGDLS, CDR2 YYNGEE. As DNA, the CDR3 is TGTGCCAGCAGCGTAGATCAAGGGTGGGCCAGGGACACTGAAGCTTTCTTT. Translating gives CASSVDQGWARDTEAFF.

J is TRBJ2-5 and V is TRBV2, with D possibly being TRBD1 (5 bases). Germline values: CDR1 SNHLY, CDR2 FYNNEI. Trimming left V 3 bases short and J 1 base short, with 12 bases between. This CDR3 has 15 amino acids. The CDR3 bases are TGTGCCAGCAGTGAGAATGACAGTCCCCAAGAGACCCAGTACTTC. Its translation is CASSENDSPQETQYF.

V is TRBV11-3 and J is TRBJ1-6; the D is unclear. V shed 3 bases and J shed 10 bases, with 10 bases lying between them. The germline CDR1 and CDR2 sequences are SGHNT and YENEEA. This CDR3 is built from 13 residues. The CDR3 region has the DNA TGTGCCAGCAGCTTGGGATCGGGATCACCCCTCCACTTT. It translates to CASSLGSGSPLHF.

In nucleotides, the CDR3 is TGTGCCAGCAGCTCGCGGACAGGGTTGAAGACCCAGTACTTC. Residues: CASSSRTGLKTQYF. The chain employs TRBV7-9 and TRBJ2-5; 8 bases align to TRBD1. The germline V gene has CDR1 SEHNR and CDR2 FQNEAQ (reference sequence). The CDR3 runs to 14 residues. V was clipped by 4 bases and J by 6 bases; unmatched bases: 7.

This clone occurred once. The rearrangement uses TRBV2 and TRBJ2-2; 9 nucleotides agree with TRBD1. Germline values: CDR1 SNHLY, CDR2 FYNNEI. This CDR3 region has 15 residues. V gave up 5 bases and J gave up 4 bases; unmatched junction bases: 5. The CDR3 here is CASSRTGAITGELFF. The CDR3 nucleotides are TGTGCCAGCAGTAGGACAGGGGCCATCACCGGGGAGCTGTTTTTT.

This chain connects TRBV11-2 to TRBJ2-2; D ambiguous. Trimming shortened V by 2 bases and J by 4 bases, and 14 bases separated the two germline ends. Germline V gene sequence: CDR1 SGHAT, CDR2 FQNNGV. The CDR3 spans 16 residues. CDR3 DNA sequence: TGTGCCAGCAGCTTATGGCGGCTTACCCCCACCGGGGAGCTGTTTTTT. This gives the protein CASSLWRLTPTGELFF.

This chain links TRBV11-2 with TRBJ1-2, with 11 nucleotides matching TRBD1. Germline CDR1 is SGHAT and CDR2 is FQNNGV. J lost 7 bases, V lost 5 bases, and 6 bases had no gene match. This CDR3 contains 14 residues. The CDR3 region has the DNA TGTGCCAGCAGCCCTCGGACAGGGGGCGGTGGCTACACCTTC. Its protein product is CASSPRTGGGGYTF.

The V gene is TRBV29-1, the J gene TRBJ2-1, with D maybe TRBD1 (6 bases). The germline CDR1 and CDR2 sequences are SQVTM and ANQGSEA. V lost 5 bases, J lost 1 base, and 15 bases lay in between. The CDR3 runs 15 residues. The CDR3 DNA sequence: TGCAGCGTTTACCACCGGGACATATCCTACAATGAGCAGTTCTTC. It yields the protein CSVYHRDISYNEQFF.

This chain connects TRBV7-9 to TRBJ2-7; D is unresolved. The CDR3 length is 13 residues. The germline gives CDR1 SEHNR, CDR2 FQNEAQ (reference sequence). Trimming took off 5 bases at V and 3 bases at J, with 11 bases between the two ends. In DNA form, the CDR3 reads TGTGCCAGCAGCCTAACTGACTTCTACGAGCAGTACTTC. Its translation: CASSLTDFYEQYF.